One and the same sample provided the 32 T cell receptor beta chains below, sequenced in a study of regulatory T cells in long-lasting Graves disease. Libraries of TCR beta came from iRepertoire HTBI primers plus Arm-PCR of CDR3 regions. TCRdb used MiXCR to reprocess the multiplex PCR reads, holding one entry per CDR3 protein. The sample lists approximately 380,000 distinct CDR3 sequences, 20% to 25% occurring once. Time point here: persistent/refractory GD, antithyroid drugs over 5 years with positive TRAb. Isolated PBMC RNA provided the starting material for the TCR library. The specimen comprised peripheral blood mononuclear cells (PBMCs), sampled when the disease was refractory, from a patient treated with antithyroid drugs. The receptor source for this set is a female donor with Graves disease.

This clonotype occurred a few times. The V and J genes are TRBV28 and TRBJ2-3, with 8 nucleotides matching TRBD2. The V segment lost 4 bases and the J segment 4 bases; nucleotides outside the gene matches: 10. The CDR3 is made up of 16 amino acids. The germline V gene encodes CDR1 MDHEN and CDR2 SYDVKM. Here the CDR3 reads CASSSPISGISDTQYF. CDR3 sequence (DNA): TGTGCCAGCAGTTCCCCAATTAGCGGGATTTCAGATACGCAGTATTTT.

In this sample, this clonotype turned up many times. J is TRBJ1-1 and V is TRBV30; D not certain. The CDR3 consists of 10 residues. Germline V lookup: CDR1 GTSNPN, CDR2 SVGIG (reference sequence). V was shortened by 1 base and J by 8 bases, with 5 bases between the two germline ends. The CDR3 region is CAWSEIEAFF. The CDR3 nucleotides read TGTGCCTGGAGTGAGATAGAAGCTTTCTTT.

This clonotype was observed many times. The V call is TRBV5-5, the J call TRBJ1-1, with 9 bases that match TRBD1. Germline lookup yields CDR1 SGHKS and CDR2 YYEKEE (reference sequence). The length of the CDR3 is 15 residues. After removal of 1 base from V and 5 bases from J, the junction contained 6 bases not matched to a gene. CDR3 DNA sequence: TGTGCCAGCAGCTTGACGGGACAGGGAGGTACTGAAGCTTTCTTT. This encodes CASSLTGQGGTEAFF.

The V call is TRBV7-2, the J call TRBJ2-4; D ambiguous. CDR1 is SGHTA, CDR2 FQGNSA, per germline. Deletions cut 8 bases from V and 6 bases from J, with 8 bases between. CDR3 size: 11 residues. The CDR3 DNA reads TGTGCCAGCTCCCGAGGAAACATTCAGTACTTC. As protein: CASSRGNIQYF.

This clonotype was recorded a few times. This chain connects TRBV2 to TRBJ2-1, with TRBD2 matching over 16 bases. Germline assignment: CDR1 SNHLY and CDR2 FYNNEI. Germline trimming cut 3 bases from V and 2 bases from J; bases unmatched to any gene: 13. CDR3 length: 21 amino acids. The CDR3 region has the DNA TGTGCCAGCAGTGAGCCAGAGGGGACTAGCGGGAGGGCCCCCCCCTACAATGAGCAGTTCTTC. Its translation is CASSEPEGTSGRAPPYNEQFF.

This clonotype has more than one count but fewer than ten. The CDR3 DNA sequence: TGTGCCAGCAGCCTGCATGGGACAACCTACGAGCAGTACTTC. This translates into CASSLHGTTYEQYF. The rearrangement uses TRBV3-1 and TRBJ2-7, with a tentative D call TRBD1 (6 bases). V lost 4 bases and J lost 2, with 12 bases in between. Germline CDR1 and CDR2: LGHDT and YNNKEL (reference sequence). CDR3 size: 14 residues.

A single count supports this clonotype. The V call is TRBV10-2, the J call TRBJ1-1, with D possibly TRBD1 on 5 matching bases. The CDR3 has 14 amino acids. Germline V gives CDR1 WSHSY, CDR2 SAAADI. Trimming cost V 7 bases and J 3 bases, with 15 bases left between them. CDR3 sequence reads: CASKAPGHHTEAFF. The CDR3 region has the DNA TGCGCCAGCAAGGCTCCAGGGCATCACACTGAAGCTTTCTTT.

This chain joins TRBV20-1 and TRBJ1-2; 7 positions match TRBD1. Looked up from germline, CDR1 is DFQATT and CDR2 is SNEGSKA (reference sequence). Losses at the gene ends were 3 bases for V and 4 bases for J; bases not matched to a gene: 2. The CDR3 has 12 residues. CDR3 sequence reads: CSASGDSYGYTF. The CDR3 nucleotides read TGCAGTGCTAGCGGGGACAGCTATGGCTACACCTTC.

This clonotype was recorded many times. V gene TRBV20-1 combines with J gene TRBJ2-7, with 9 bases matching TRBD2. Per germline, CDR1 DFQATT and CDR2 SNEGSKA (reference sequence). J gave up 5 bases and V 1 base, and 15 bases lay outside the gene matches. The CDR3 spans 17 residues. As DNA, the CDR3 is TGCAGTGCTAGAGCCCGGACTAGCGTGCGGACTAACAACGAGCAGTACTTC. Translating gives CSARARTSVRTNNEQYF.

This clonotype was seen more than once but under ten times. This chain connects TRBV9 to TRBJ2-7; 8 bases fit TRBD1. This CDR3 comprises 14 residues. V lost 4 bases to trimming and J lost 2 bases; unmatched junction nucleotides: 5. Germline loops: CDR1 SGDLS, CDR2 YYNGEE. CDR3 loop: CASSTGQATYEQYF. In DNA, the CDR3 is TGTGCCAGCAGCACGGGACAGGCCACCTACGAGCAGTACTTC.

This clonotype was counted ten times or more. V and J are TRBV12-3 or TRBV12-4 and TRBJ2-7, with 8 bases matching TRBD1. J gave up 0 bases and V 4 bases, and 17 bases lay outside the gene matches. The CDR3 runs 19 residues. CDR3: CASSSLDPLTGDHSYEQYF. CDR3 sequence (DNA): TGTGCCAGCAGTTCCCTCGACCCCCTGACAGGGGATCACTCCTACGAGCAGTACTTC.

The chain carries TRBV20-1 and TRBJ2-4; no clear D gene. V lost 0 bases to trimming and J lost 13 bases, with 10 bases between them. Germline values: CDR1 DFQATT, CDR2 SNEGSKA (reference sequence). This CDR3 spans 11 amino acids. This CDR3 reads CSARDLEWQYF. CDR3 bases: TGCAGTGCTAGAGATCTAGAATGGCAGTACTTC.

The J gene is TRBJ2-2, the V gene TRBV6-5; D is unresolved. The CDR3 totals 13 residues. Germline V gives CDR1 MNHEY, CDR2 SVGAGI. V lost 4 bases to trimming and J lost 5 bases, with 8 bases between them. CDR3 nucleotides: TGTGCCAGCAGTTTTTCGCCAACCGGGGAGCTGTTTTTT. Protein product: CASSFSPTGELFF.

This clonotype has a count of ten or more. This chain uses TRBV7-2 with TRBJ2-4, with TRBD2 matching over 11 bases. V lost 5 bases and J lost 8; bases outside the gene matches: 8. Germline V gene lookup returns CDR1 SGHTA and CDR2 FQGNSA. The CDR3 extends over 15 amino acids. The CDR3 region is CASSQKALAGDIQYF. CDR3 coding DNA: TGTGCCAGCAGCCAGAAGGCACTAGCGGGAGACATTCAGTACTTC. The complete variable domain, with remaining parts taken from reference TRBV7-2 and TRBJ2-4, reads GAGVSQSPSNKVTEKGKDVELRCDPISGHTALYWYRQSLGQGLEFLIYFQGNSAPDKSGLPSDRFSAERTGGSVSTLTIQRTQQEDSAVYLCASSQKALAGDIQYFGAGTRLSVL.

The chain carries TRBV5-6 and TRBJ2-2, with D possibly called TRBD1 or TRBD2 (5 bases each). The V gene's germline CDR1 is SGHDT and CDR2 YYEEEE. Trimming removed 4 bases from V and 8 bases from J, with 15 bases in between. The CDR3 loop spans 14 amino acids. The CDR3 region is CASSLGTAGGELFF. In nucleotides, the CDR3 is TGTGCCAGCAGCCTGGGGACGGCAGGGGGGGAGCTGTTTTTT.

The V call is TRBV24-1, the J call TRBJ1-1; tentatively, D is TRBD1 (5 bases). Germline CDR1 and CDR2: KGHDR and SFDVKD. CDR3 length equals 13 residues. The V gene lost 4 bases and the J gene lost 5 bases, with 10 bases spanning the gap. The CDR3 is CATSETGGTEAFF. The CDR3 region has the DNA TGTGCCACCAGTGAAACCGGGGGAACTGAAGCTTTCTTT.

The chain couples TRBV7-3 to TRBJ2-1; maybe TRBD1 (5 bases). CDR1 is SGHTA and CDR2 is FQGTGA in the germline V gene. Trimming removed 0 bases at V and 5 bases at J, with 8 bases between. The CDR3 consists of 14 residues. As DNA, the CDR3 is TGTGCCAGCAGCTTAACGGACATCGACAATGAGCAGTTCTTC. The encoded protein is CASSLTDIDNEQFF.

This clonotype was picked up a small number of times. This chain uses TRBV29-1 with TRBJ2-7; no definite D call. The CDR3 covers 14 residues. Germline V lookup: CDR1 SQVTM, CDR2 ANQGSEA. The ends were cut back, 7 bases at V and 2 bases at J, with 18 bases in the middle. The CDR3 DNA is TGCAGCGCTAGGAAGGGCGTGGGAACCTACGAGCAGTACTTC. Protein product: CSARKGVGTYEQYF.

The rearrangement links TRBV10-3 to TRBJ1-1; 7 nucleotides align to TRBD1. CDR3 length: 12 residues. Germline V gives CDR1 ENHRY, CDR2 SYGVKD. V shed 10 bases and J 3 bases; nucleotides not matched to a gene: 5. This CDR3 reads CATRDSHTEAFF. The CDR3 DNA sequence: TGTGCCACTCGGGACAGTCACACTGAAGCTTTCTTT.

A few counts support this clonotype. J is TRBJ1-1 and V is TRBV7-2; no clear D gene. Per germline, CDR1 SGHTA and CDR2 FQGNSA. V was shortened by 5 bases and J by 3 bases, with 13 bases between the two germline ends. The CDR3 is made up of 14 amino acids. This CDR3 is CASSLKGGDTEAFF. In DNA, the CDR3 is TGTGCCAGCAGCCTCAAGGGAGGAGACACTGAAGCTTTCTTT.

This chain connects TRBV27 to TRBJ1-5; D remains unclear. The CDR3 length is 15 residues. Germline CDR1 reads MNHEY; CDR2 reads SMNVEV (reference sequence). V lost 6 bases to trimming and J lost 0 bases, with 12 bases between them. The CDR3 here is CASSLNNYSNQPQHF. The CDR3 DNA sequence: TGTGCCAGCAGCCTTAATAACTATAGCAATCAGCCCCAGCATTTT.

The table lists this clonotype with a count of one. The germline gene is not matched at one end of the junction; a read error may be the cause. The chain combines TRBV11-3 with TRBJ2-2; D might be TRBD2 (5 bases). CDR1 and CDR2 (germline): SGHNT, YENEEA. This CDR3 has 14 residues. In DNA form, the CDR3 reads TGTGCCAGCAGCTTGGCAACGAACACCGGGGAGCTGGTTTTT. This codes for CASSLATNTGELVF. The full variable domain, completed using reference TRBV11-3 and TRBJ2-2, is EAGVVQSPRYKIIEKKQPVAFWCNPISGHNTLYWYLQNLGQGPELLIRYENEEAVDDSQLPKDRFSAERLKGVDSTLKIQPAELGDSAVYLCASSLATNTGELVFGEGSRLTVL.

This clonotype occurred many times. The gene calls are TRBV28 and TRBJ2-7, with 7 bases that match TRBD1. CDR3 length: 13 residues. With V trimmed by 6 bases and J by 4 bases, 6 bases remained unmatched. Germline values: CDR1 MDHEN, CDR2 SYDVKM. The CDR3 DNA reads as TGTGCCAGCAGCCCAGGGGGTGGGTACGAGCAGTACTTC. It specifies CASSPGGGYEQYF.

This clonotype was recorded many times. This chain joins TRBV6-1 and TRBJ1-4, with TRBD1 matching over 10 bases. The V gene end was trimmed by 5 bases and the J gene end by 0 bases; junction bases not matched to a gene: 12. Germline V gene sequence: CDR1 MNHNS, CDR2 SASEGT. The CDR3 contains 19 residues. This chain's CDR3 is CASSPGPGQGFATNEKLFF. The CDR3 nucleotides read TGTGCCAGCAGTCCCGGACCGGGACAGGGGTTTGCAACTAATGAAAAACTGTTTTTT.

The CDR3 loop is CASSLLPRADTEAFF. The CDR3 bases are TGTGCCAGCAGCTTACTCCCACGAGCGGACACTGAAGCTTTCTTT. The V gene is TRBV7-9, the J gene TRBJ1-1; the D is unclear. The CDR3 consists of 15 residues. Per germline, CDR1 SEHNR and CDR2 FQNEAQ (reference sequence). Between the trimmed V and J ends, which lost 2 bases and 3 bases, there was a span of 13 bases.

A few counts support this clonotype. V usage is TRBV12-3 or TRBV12-4 and J usage is TRBJ2-1, with a weak D call TRBD1 (8 bases). This CDR3 spans 14 amino acids. Deletions cut 6 bases from V and 12 bases from J, with 21 bases between. As DNA, the CDR3 is TGTGCCAGCAGGCAGGGGGCTGCGGGAGTTAGGCAGTTCTTC. This encodes CASRQGAAGVRQFF.

At least ten counts were recorded for this clonotype. This chain links TRBV6-1 with TRBJ1-1; D might be TRBD1 (5 bases). The CDR3 length is 14 residues. Trimming left V 7 bases short and J 1 base short, with 13 bases between. CDR1 is MNHNS, CDR2 SASEGT, per germline. The CDR3 loop is CASNRGRTNTEAFF. The CDR3 region has the DNA TGTGCCAGCAATAGGGGTCGGACGAACACTGAAGCTTTCTTT.

About this clonotype: An end of the junction does not agree with germline; a read error may underlie this. This chain joins TRBV6-4 and TRBJ2-1; TRBD1 matches 8 bases. This CDR3 contains 16 residues. The germline V gene has CDR1 MRHNA and CDR2 SNTAGT. This CDR3 is CASSYSGQGRHNEQFF. The CDR3 DNA reads TGTGCCAGCAGTTACTCCGGACAGGGTCGTCACAATGAGCAGTTCTTC.

The chain links TRBV5-6 to TRBJ2-7; 13 bases are a match to TRBD2. In germline, CDR1 is SGHDT, CDR2 YYEEEE. CDR3 size: 16 residues. J lost 5 bases, V lost 4 bases, and 9 bases had no gene match. The CDR3 region has the DNA TGTGCCAGCAGCGACCGACTAGCGGGAGGCATCGACGAGCAGTACTTC. This translates into CASSDRLAGGIDEQYF.

This clonotype appeared many times. The V call is TRBV6-5, the J call TRBJ2-7, with TRBD1 matching over 9 bases. The CDR3 spans 15 residues. CDR1 is MNHEY and CDR2 is SVGAGI in the germline V gene. The J segment lost 3 bases and the V segment lost 2 bases, leaving 5 bases of the junction unmatched. This CDR3 reads CASSYADRGGYEQYF. DNA of the CDR3: TGTGCCAGCAGTTACGCGGACAGGGGAGGCTACGAGCAGTACTTC.

The CDR3 loop is CASSQTAELNYGYTF. The DNA of the CDR3 is TGCGCCAGCAGCCAAACGGCAGAGCTCAACTATGGCTACACCTTC. This chain connects TRBV4-1 to TRBJ1-2; D not resolved. CDR1 is MGHRA, CDR2 YSYEKL, per germline. The CDR3 is 15 residues long. V was pared by 2 bases and J by 2 bases, with 12 bases between.

The chain recombines TRBV19 with TRBJ2-7, with a possible D match to TRBD2 (7 bases). Trimming removed 6 bases from V and 7 bases from J, with 19 bases in between. CDR1 LNHDA and CDR2 SQIVND come from the germline V gene (reference sequence). This CDR3 spans 14 amino acids. This CDR3 reads CASSKGGGLDEQYF. In nucleotides, the CDR3 is TGTGCCAGTAGCAAGGGGGGCGGACTAGATGAGCAGTACTTC.